The 20 T cell receptor beta chains listed next were all sequenced from one sample in a study of PD-L1 blockade in urothelial cancer. Measured with immunoSEQ multiplex PCR; TCRdb has only the in-frame clones, and not every one. The sample lists tens of thousands of clones; 84% were seen once. Specified time point: pretreatment peripheral blood. The specimen comprised PBMCs, sampled around atezolizumab (anti-PD-L1) treatment. Every receptor here comes from a man aged 50 to 60 with urothelial cancer.

The chain is built from TRBV2 and TRBJ2-5, with 7 bases that match TRBD1. V shed 3 bases and J 2 bases; nucleotides not matched to a gene: 3. Germline lookup yields CDR1 SNHLY and CDR2 FYNNEI. The CDR3 spans 14 residues. CDR3 nucleotide sequence: TGTGCCAGCAGTGAGAGGGGACAGCAAGAGACCCAGTACTTC. It codes for CASSERGQQETQYF.

The rearrangement links TRBV18 to TRBJ1-5, with no clear D. CDR1 is KGHSH and CDR2 is LQKENI in the germline V gene. The V and J ends lost 0 bases and 3 bases respectively, with 9 bases between them. The CDR3 length is 15 residues. The CDR3 loop is CASSPPPGNNQPQHF. CDR3 in DNA: TGTGCCAGCTCACCACCGCCAGGCAACAATCAGCCCCAGCATTTT.

The chain carries TRBV5-1 and TRBJ2-5, with 8 bases aligning to TRBD1. Germline V gene sequence: CDR1 SGHRS, CDR2 YFSETQ. This CDR3 has 16 amino acids. Trimming took 0 bases from V and 5 from J; bases not matched to a gene: 9. The CDR3 DNA is TGCGCCAGCAGCTTGGGGACAGGGTTTTTCTTGGAGACCCAGTACTTC. Translating it yields CASSLGTGFFLETQYF.

This clone came up once. The chain is built from TRBV10-1 and TRBJ2-3; no clear D. CDR1 WNHNN and CDR2 SYGVQD come from the germline V gene (reference sequence). V gave up 4 bases and J gave up 4 bases, with 9 bases separating them. The CDR3 sequence is 13 residues long. CDR3 amino acids: CASSGSLADTQYF. The CDR3 region has the DNA TGCGCCAGCAGTGGGTCACTGGCAGATACGCAGTATTTT.

This chain connects TRBV7-2 to TRBJ2-7; TRBD1 matches at 7 bases. J gave up 12 bases and V 1 base, and 12 bases lay outside the gene matches. The CDR3 has 14 amino acids. Germline CDR1 and CDR2: SGHTA and FQGNSA. CDR3 bases: TGTGCCAGCAGCTTAGGTTTTGAGGGGGCACCGTGGTACTTC. Amino acids: CASSLGFEGAPWYF.

This chain links TRBV11-2 with TRBJ2-2; D unclear. The CDR3 runs to 16 residues. Germline lookup yields CDR1 SGHAT and CDR2 FQNNGV. V gave up 0 bases and J gave up 1 base, with 9 bases separating them. The CDR3 region is CASSLEFPGNTGELFF. CDR3 sequence (DNA): TGTGCCAGCAGCTTAGAATTCCCAGGGAACACCGGGGAGCTGTTTTTT. Supplemented by reference TRBV11-2 and TRBJ2-2, the full variable domain reads EAGVAQSPRYKIIEKRQSVAFWCNPISGHATLYWYQQILGQGPKLLIQFQNNGVVDDSQLPKDRFSAERLKGVDSTLKIQPAKLEDSAVYLCASSLEFPGNTGELFFGEGSRLTVL.

The CDR3 protein is CASSSGQGQARDHPQGYGYTF. CDR3 DNA sequence: TGTGCCAGCAGCTCGGGACAGGGTCAGGCAAGGGACCACCCCCAGGGCTATGGCTACACCTTC. The chain uses TRBV7-6 and TRBJ1-2, with 9 bases that match TRBD1. Germline assignment: CDR1 SGHVS and CDR2 FNYEAQ. V was clipped by 4 bases and J by 4 bases; unmatched bases: 25. CDR3 length: 21 residues.

The chain couples TRBV6-6 to TRBJ2-1, with 11 bases identical to TRBD2. Per the germline V gene, CDR1 is MNHNY and CDR2 is SVGAGI (reference sequence). This CDR3 has 15 residues. The V gene end was trimmed by 1 base and the J gene end by 5 bases; junction bases not matched to a gene: 1. The CDR3 protein is CASSYFSGRDNEQFF. CDR3 coding DNA: TGTGCCAGCAGTTACTTTAGCGGGAGGGACAATGAGCAGTTCTTC.

The V call is TRBV30, the J call TRBJ2-5, with 7 bases identical to TRBD1. This CDR3 contains 13 residues. Germline V gene sequence: CDR1 GTSNPN, CDR2 SVGIG (reference sequence). Trimming at V came to 3 bases and at J to 5 bases, leaving 6 bases not matched to a gene. CDR3 sequence (DNA): TGTGCCTGGAGCCAGACAGGGCGGGAGACCCAGTACTTC. Translated: CAWSQTGRETQYF.

The V and J genes are TRBV6-5 and TRBJ2-1; maybe TRBD1 (5 bases). The CDR3 extends over 16 amino acids. Between the trimmed V and J ends, which lost 2 bases and 7 bases, there was a span of 18 bases. CDR1 is MNHEY, CDR2 SVGAGI, per germline. CDR3 amino acids: CASSYAPQGNRNEQFF. CDR3 bases: TGTGCCAGCAGTTACGCACCTCAGGGAAACCGTAATGAGCAGTTCTTC.

This sequence joins TRBV28 and TRBJ2-7; perhaps TRBD1 as D (6 bases). The CDR3 runs to 16 residues. CDR1 is MDHEN and CDR2 is SYDVKM in the germline V gene. Trimming took off 5 bases at V and 0 bases at J, with 17 bases between the two ends. CDR3 sequence: CASSLADRRSSYEQYF. The CDR3 nucleotides are TGTGCCAGCAGTCTTGCCGACAGGCGGAGCTCCTACGAGCAGTACTTC.

The rearrangement joins TRBV5-1 to TRBJ2-4, with TRBD1 matching over 8 bases. The CDR3 runs to 17 residues. The germline V gene has CDR1 SGHRS and CDR2 YFSETQ. With V trimmed by 0 bases and J by 5 bases, 10 bases remained unmatched. Here the CDR3 DNA reads TGCGCCAGCAGCTTGGCCCCGGGACAGGTGGGGGAAAACATTCAGTACTTC. Translating it yields CASSLAPGQVGENIQYF. The full variable domain, completed using reference TRBV5-1 and TRBJ2-4, is KAGVTQTPRYLIKTRGQQVTLSCSPISGHRSVSWYQQTPGQGLQFLFEYFSETQRNKGNFPGRFSGRQFSNSRSEMNVSTLELGDSALYLCASSLAPGQVGENIQYFGAGTRLSVL.

The gene calls are TRBV4-1 and TRBJ1-1, with D maybe TRBD1 (5 bases). CDR1 is MGHRA, CDR2 YSYEKL, per germline. There are 15 residues in the CDR3. V was pared by 2 bases and J by 1 base, with 11 bases between. CDR3: CASSQPRQPNTEAFF. The CDR3 DNA reads as TGCGCCAGCAGCCAACCCAGACAGCCGAACACTGAAGCTTTCTTT.

The chain couples TRBV6-6 to TRBJ1-1; D ambiguous. The V and J ends lost 7 bases and 4 bases respectively, with 19 bases between them. The CDR3 contains 15 residues. The V gene's germline CDR1 is MNHNY and CDR2 SVGAGI (reference sequence). CDR3 bases: TGTGCCAGCACGGTGGCCCGGGCCGCGGGCACTGAAGCTTTCTTT. As protein: CASTVARAAGTEAFF.

The rearrangement links TRBV19 to TRBJ2-3, with TRBD2 as a possible D gene (6 bases). The V end was cut by 5 bases, the J end by 0 bases, with 15 bases between. CDR1 is LNHDA and CDR2 is SQIVND in the germline V gene (reference sequence). CDR3 length: 16 amino acids. In nucleotides, the CDR3 is TGTGCCAGTAGTCGACGGGGGATCGCTAGCACAGATACGCAGTATTTT. It yields the protein CASSRRGIASTDTQYF.

The chain has TRBV7-9 and TRBJ1-1, with D unclear. The CDR3 runs to 15 residues. Deletions cut 5 bases from V and 6 bases from J, with 19 bases between. Germline V lookup: CDR1 SEHNR, CDR2 FQNEAQ (reference sequence). The CDR3 here is CASSPGQVSDPEAFF. CDR3 coding DNA: TGTGCCAGCAGCCCGGGCCAGGTTAGCGATCCTGAAGCTTTCTTT.

This rearrangement joins TRBV25-1 to TRBJ1-3, with TRBD1 matching over 7 bases. Unmatched junction bases numbered 5, after V lost 4 bases and J lost 2 bases. This CDR3 has 15 amino acids. Germline CDR1 and CDR2: MGHDK and SYGVNS. The CDR3 DNA sequence: TGTGCCAGCAGTGGACAGGGTGCTACTGGAAACACCATATATTTT. Its translation is CASSGQGATGNTIYF.

This clone was seen once. The CDR3 DNA is TGTGCCAGCAGGGGGGAGGTGGGGGAGCCCTACAATGAGCAGTTCTTC. As protein: CASRGEVGEPYNEQFF. V gene TRBV5-6 combines with J gene TRBJ2-1; D possibly corresponds to TRBD2 (6 bases). Germline assignment: CDR1 SGHDT and CDR2 YYEEEE. The CDR3 covers 16 residues. V dropped 5 bases and J dropped 2 bases, with 17 bases sitting between them.

The V gene is TRBV21-1, the J gene TRBJ2-3; the D segment call TRBD2 is taken from the table without a DNA check. TRBV21-1 is assigned pseudogene status. This CDR3 has 17 amino acids. DNA for the CDR3: TGTGCCAGCAGGGGAACTTTAGGGCAGGGAGGAACAGATACGCAGTATTTT. This gives the protein CASRGTLGQGGTDTQYF.

The chain carries TRBV7-9 and TRBJ2-7, with 11 positions matching TRBD1. CDR1 is SEHNR and CDR2 is FQNEAQ in the germline V gene (reference sequence). V shed 6 bases and J 0 bases; nucleotides not matched to a gene: 4. The CDR3 extends over 15 amino acids. The CDR3, as DNA: TGTGCCAGCAGACGGGACAGGGGGGGCTCCTACGAGCAGTACTTC. Translation gives CASRRDRGGSYEQYF.